This TCR beta chain was obtained from a study of Ad26.COV2.S vaccination and SARS-CoV-2 variants. At the level of the study: COV1001, an Ad26.COV2.S trial, supplied this vaccine-arm donor.

The treatment denotes: some 20 received Ad26.COV2.S at low or high dose, single or two shots; a few received placebo; per-sample allocation not given. Sampling happened 63 days after the first vaccine or placebo injection. In the vaccine, an Ad26 vector expressed the SARS-CoV-2 spike of the Wuhan strain. The V and J ends lost 6 bases and 4 bases respectively, with 12 bases between them. This CDR3 is 14 amino acids long. CDR1 and CDR2 (germline): LGHDT, YNNKEL (reference sequence). Sequencing was performed with immunoSEQ multiplex PCR; in TCRdb, only in-frame clones are kept and a portion is missing. The sample has nearly 400,000 clones, approximately 91% seen once.

This chain connects TRBV3-1 (or the pseudogene TRBV3-2) to TRBJ2-2; possibly TRBD2 for D (5 bases). The sample consisted of peripheral blood, taken in a trial of Ad26.COV2.S vaccine versus placebo. The receptor was isolated from a person between 18 and 59 years old who received the Ad26.COV2.S COVID-19 vaccine or a placebo. CDR3 DNA: TGTGCCAGCAGACCCCCAACTAGCACCGGGGAGCTGTTTTTT. It codes for CASRPPTSTGELFF.